These 14 T cell receptor beta chains originate from one sample sequenced in a study of blood T cell repertoires in COVID-19. TCRdb's table, derived via immunoSEQ multiplex PCR, lists solely in-frame clones and lacks some. Of a few hundred thousand clones in the sample, about 87% were seen once. Sequenced: peripheral blood. All receptors come from a man aged 60-69 years who had recovered from COVID-19.

This rearrangement joins TRBV7-3 to TRBJ1-3; a possible D gene is TRBD1 (5 bases). With 5 bases removed from V and 2 bases from J, the gap between germline ends came to 13 bases. Germline CDR1 and CDR2: SGHTA and FQGTGA. The CDR3 is 15 amino acids. The CDR3, as DNA: TGTGCCAGCAGCCAAGGCGGGGGGGCTGGAAACACCATATATTTT. Translating it yields CASSQGGGAGNTIYF.

V and J are TRBV9 and TRBJ2-3; the match to TRBD2 covers 8 bases. Germline CDR1 reads SGDLS; CDR2 reads YYNGEE. This CDR3 is built from 17 residues. J lost 0 bases, V lost 0 bases, and 6 bases had no gene match. The CDR3 DNA follows: TGTGCCAGCAGCGTAGTAGGTAGCGGGGTAAGCACAGATACGCAGTATTTT. Its translation: CASSVVGSGVSTDTQYF.

The chain links TRBV11-2 to TRBJ2-3; TRBD1 matches at 10 bases. The germline gives CDR1 SGHAT, CDR2 FQNNGV. With V trimmed by 3 bases and J by 1 base, 4 bases remained unmatched. This CDR3 region has 16 residues. CDR3 nucleotide sequence: TGTGCCAGCAGCTTGGACAGGGGGAGACGCACAGATACGCAGTATTTT. Protein: CASSLDRGRRTDTQYF.

V gene TRBV5-1 combines with J gene TRBJ2-1, with D possibly matching TRBD1 (5 bases). Germline CDR1 SGHRS, CDR2 YFSETQ. V gave up 4 bases and J gave up 3 bases, with 14 bases separating them. CDR3 size: 15 residues. CDR3 DNA: TGCGCCAGCAGCCCCCAGGGTCAGAACTACAATGAGCAGTTCTTC. Translated: CASSPQGQNYNEQFF.

J is TRBJ1-6 and V is TRBV9; 7 nucleotides align to TRBD1. CDR1 SGDLS and CDR2 YYNGEE come from the germline V gene. CDR3 length: 13 residues. The V segment lost 4 bases and the J segment 14 bases; nucleotides outside the gene matches: 9. CDR3 DNA sequence: TGTGCCAGCAGCTCCACAGGGGATAGGTCCCTCCACTTT. Translated, it gives CASSSTGDRSLHF.

V is TRBV7-2 and J is TRBJ2-1, with TRBD1 matching 7 bases. The CDR3 has 12 amino acids. CDR1 is SGHTA, CDR2 FQGNSA, per germline. Unmatched junction bases numbered 7, after V lost 8 bases and J lost 9 bases. The CDR3 DNA is TGTGCCAGCGAGGGGGCAAGAGTTGAGCAGTTCTTC. It translates to CASEGARVEQFF.

The chain joins TRBV5-1 to TRBJ2-3, with 7 bases aligning to TRBD2. Trimming removed 5 bases from V and 3 bases from J; junction bases left unmatched: 9. Germline CDR1 and CDR2: SGHRS and YFSETQ. The CDR3 is made up of 15 amino acids. The CDR3 DNA reads as TGCGCCAGCAGTCTCGATAGCGGGCGGACAGATACGCAGTATTTT. It specifies CASSLDSGRTDTQYF.

The chain combines TRBV6-1 with TRBJ1-5, with D possibly being TRBD1 (5 bases). The CDR3 contains 13 residues. Trimming left V 3 bases short and J 7 bases short, with 10 bases between. The V gene's germline CDR1 is MNHNS and CDR2 SASEGT. The CDR3 sequence is CASSDQGRQPQHF. The DNA for the CDR3 is TGTGCCAGCAGTGACCAGGGTCGACAGCCCCAGCATTTT.

The chain recombines TRBV5-1 with TRBJ1-3; D possibly corresponds to TRBD1 (6 bases). Germline assignment: CDR1 SGHRS and CDR2 YFSETQ. CDR3 size: 16 residues. Trimming pared 3 bases from V and 0 bases from J, leaving 13 bases between. CDR3 amino acids: CASSSVGRGSGNTIYF. The DNA for the CDR3 is TGCGCCAGCAGCTCCGTCGGCAGGGGCTCTGGAAACACCATATATTTT.

This chain uses TRBV5-6 with TRBJ1-5; D remains ambiguous. CDR3 size: 14 residues. Trimming removed 4 bases from V and 7 bases from J, with 15 bases in between. Germline CDR1 SGHDT, CDR2 YYEEEE. In nucleotides, the CDR3 is TGTGCCAGCAGCCGGACGGGGTTTGGGCAGCCCCAGCATTTT. Amino acids: CASSRTGFGQPQHF. Full variable domain (outside the CDR3, taken from reference TRBV5-6 and TRBJ1-5): DAGVTQSPTHLIKTRGQQVTLRCSPKSGHDTVSWYQQALGQGPQFIFQYYEEEERQRGNFPDRFSGHQFPNYSSELNVNALLLGDSALYLCASSRTGFGQPQHFGDGTRLSIL.

This clone appeared a few times. This chain uses TRBV21-1 with TRBJ2-7; TRBD1 reflects the table's D call only, with no check against the DNA. TRBV21-1 constitutes a pseudogene. The CDR3 consists of 13 residues. The CDR3 DNA follows: TGTGCCAACAAGACAGGATACTCCTACGAGCAGTACTTC. Translation: CANKTGYSYEQYF.

This clone was detected once. This rearrangement joins TRBV3-1 (or the pseudogene TRBV3-2) to TRBJ1-4; 8 nucleotides agree with TRBD1. Germline CDR1 reads LGHDT; CDR2 reads YNNKEL (reference sequence). J gave up 13 bases and V 1 base, and 5 bases lay outside the gene matches. This CDR3 is built from 13 residues. The CDR3 here is CASSQATGGRLFF. The DNA of the CDR3 is TGTGCCAGCAGCCAAGCCACAGGGGGGAGACTGTTTTTT.

J is TRBJ2-5 and V is TRBV7-9, with unresolved D. The CDR3 extends over 14 amino acids. V was pared by 6 bases and J by 0 bases, with 11 bases between. The germline gives CDR1 SEHNR, CDR2 FQNEAQ (reference sequence). The CDR3 protein is CASRPTEYQETQYF. The CDR3 coding sequence is TGTGCCAGCAGACCTACAGAGTACCAAGAGACCCAGTACTTC.

This clone has just a few counts. The J gene is TRBJ2-5, the V gene TRBV6-5, with 8 bases fitting TRBD1. Germline assignment: CDR1 MNHEY and CDR2 SVGAGI. The CDR3 has 15 amino acids. V dropped 6 bases and J dropped 2; count of bases not matched to a gene: 8. For the CDR3, the DNA is TGTGCCAGCAGGCCCGGGACAGGACAACAAGAGACCCAGTACTTC. Residues: CASRPGTGQQETQYF.